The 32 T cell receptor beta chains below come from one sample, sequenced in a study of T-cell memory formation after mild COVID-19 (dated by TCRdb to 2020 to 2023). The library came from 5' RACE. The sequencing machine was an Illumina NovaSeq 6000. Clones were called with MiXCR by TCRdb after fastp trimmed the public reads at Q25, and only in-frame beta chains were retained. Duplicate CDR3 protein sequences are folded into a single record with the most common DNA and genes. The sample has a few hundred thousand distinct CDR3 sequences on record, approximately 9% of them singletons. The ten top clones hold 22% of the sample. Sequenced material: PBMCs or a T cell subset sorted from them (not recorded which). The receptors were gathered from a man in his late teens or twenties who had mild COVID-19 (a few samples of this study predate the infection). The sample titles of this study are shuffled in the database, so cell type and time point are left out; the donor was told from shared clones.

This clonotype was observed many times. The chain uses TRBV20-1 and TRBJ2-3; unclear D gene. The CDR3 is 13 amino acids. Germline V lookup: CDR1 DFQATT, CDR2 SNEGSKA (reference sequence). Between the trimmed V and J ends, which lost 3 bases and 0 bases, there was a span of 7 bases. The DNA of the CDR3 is TGCAGTGCTAGGACGCCCAGCACAGATACGCAGTATTTT. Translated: CSARTPSTDTQYF.

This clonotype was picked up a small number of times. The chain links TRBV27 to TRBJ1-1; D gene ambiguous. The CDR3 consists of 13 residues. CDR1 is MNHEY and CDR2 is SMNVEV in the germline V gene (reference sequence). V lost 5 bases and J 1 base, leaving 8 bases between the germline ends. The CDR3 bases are TGTGCCAGCAGTACCGGGAAGAACACTGAAGCTTTCTTT. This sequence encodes CASSTGKNTEAFF.

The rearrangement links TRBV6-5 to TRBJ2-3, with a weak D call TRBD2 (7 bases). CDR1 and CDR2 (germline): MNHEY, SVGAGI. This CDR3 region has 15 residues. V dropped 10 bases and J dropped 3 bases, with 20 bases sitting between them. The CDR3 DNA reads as TGTGCCACCAGAGGGTTCCGGGGGGCAACAGATACGCAGTATTTT. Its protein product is CATRGFRGATDTQYF.

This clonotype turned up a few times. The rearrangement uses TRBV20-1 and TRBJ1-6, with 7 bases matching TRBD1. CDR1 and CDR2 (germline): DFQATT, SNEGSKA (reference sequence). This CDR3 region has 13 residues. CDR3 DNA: TGCACGTGCCCCGGGACAGAGTCCGGCCTCATCCACTTT. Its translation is CTCPGTESGLIHF.

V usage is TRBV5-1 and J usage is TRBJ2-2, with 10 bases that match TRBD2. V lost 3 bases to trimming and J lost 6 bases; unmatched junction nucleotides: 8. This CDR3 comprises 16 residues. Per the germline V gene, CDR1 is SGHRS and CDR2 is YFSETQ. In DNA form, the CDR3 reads TGCGCCAGCAGCTCCCGAGCGGGGGGGCCGTCCGGGGAGCTGTTTTTT. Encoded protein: CASSSRAGGPSGELFF.

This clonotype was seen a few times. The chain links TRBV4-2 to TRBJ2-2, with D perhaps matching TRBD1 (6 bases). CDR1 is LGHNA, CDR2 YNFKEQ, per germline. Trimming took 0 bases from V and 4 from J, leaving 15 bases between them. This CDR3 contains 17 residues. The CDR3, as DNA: TGTGCCAGCAGCCAAGATAATATCGGACAGACCACCGGGGAGCTGTTTTTT. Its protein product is CASSQDNIGQTTGELFF.

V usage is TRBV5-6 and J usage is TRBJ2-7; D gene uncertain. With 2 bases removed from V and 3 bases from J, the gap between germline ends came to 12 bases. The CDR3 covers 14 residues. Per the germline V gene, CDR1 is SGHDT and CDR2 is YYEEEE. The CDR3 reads CASSFHGPGYEQYF. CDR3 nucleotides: TGTGCCAGCAGCTTTCATGGTCCGGGCTACGAGCAGTACTTC.

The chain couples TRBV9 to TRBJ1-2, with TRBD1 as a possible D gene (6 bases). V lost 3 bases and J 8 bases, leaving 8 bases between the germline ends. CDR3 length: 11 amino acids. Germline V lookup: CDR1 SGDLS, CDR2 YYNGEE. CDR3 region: CASSAGTGYTF. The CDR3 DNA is TGTGCCAGCAGCGCTGGGACAGGCTACACCTTC.

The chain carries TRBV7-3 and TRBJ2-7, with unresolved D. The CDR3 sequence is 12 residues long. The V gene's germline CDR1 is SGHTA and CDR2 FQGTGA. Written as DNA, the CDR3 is TGTGCCACCAGCCCTCCTACCTACGAGCAGTACGTC. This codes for CATSPPTYEQYV.

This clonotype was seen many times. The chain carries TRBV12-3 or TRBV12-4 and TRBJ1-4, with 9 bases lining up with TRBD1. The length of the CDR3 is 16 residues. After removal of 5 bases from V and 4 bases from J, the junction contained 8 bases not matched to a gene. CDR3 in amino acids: CASSTGGFRSNEKLFF. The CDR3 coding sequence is TGTGCCAGCAGTACAGGGGGCTTTCGGAGTAATGAAAAACTGTTTTTT.

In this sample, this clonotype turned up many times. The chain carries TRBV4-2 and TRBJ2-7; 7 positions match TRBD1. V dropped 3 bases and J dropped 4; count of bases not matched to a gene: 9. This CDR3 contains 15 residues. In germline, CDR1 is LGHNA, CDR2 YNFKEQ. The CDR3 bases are TGTGCCAGCAGCCAGACAGGGTGGACCCCTTACGAGCAGTACTTC. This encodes CASSQTGWTPYEQYF.

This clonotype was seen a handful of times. In DNA, the CDR3 is TGTGCCAGCAGCTTAAAGAAGGGCACTGAAGCTTTCTTT. Protein: CASSLKKGTEAFF. The chain is built from TRBV7-9 and TRBJ1-1; D gene uncertain. The ends were cut back, 2 bases at V and 4 bases at J, with 8 bases in the middle. The CDR3 contains 13 residues. Germline V gives CDR1 SEHNR, CDR2 FQNEAQ (reference sequence).

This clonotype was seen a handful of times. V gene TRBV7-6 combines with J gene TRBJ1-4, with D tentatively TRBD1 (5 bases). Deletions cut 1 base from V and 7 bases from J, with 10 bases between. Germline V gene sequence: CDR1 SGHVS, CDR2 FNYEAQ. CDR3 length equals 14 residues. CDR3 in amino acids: CASSLEGQGEKLFF. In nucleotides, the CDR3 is TGTGCCAGCAGCTTAGAAGGGCAGGGTGAAAAACTGTTTTTT.

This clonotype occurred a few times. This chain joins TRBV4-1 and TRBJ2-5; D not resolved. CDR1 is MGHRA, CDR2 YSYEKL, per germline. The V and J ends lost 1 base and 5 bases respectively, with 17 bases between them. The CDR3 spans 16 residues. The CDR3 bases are TGCGCCAGCAGCCAAGTTGGGGTGGAAGGTTTTGAGACCCAGTACTTC. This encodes CASSQVGVEGFETQYF.

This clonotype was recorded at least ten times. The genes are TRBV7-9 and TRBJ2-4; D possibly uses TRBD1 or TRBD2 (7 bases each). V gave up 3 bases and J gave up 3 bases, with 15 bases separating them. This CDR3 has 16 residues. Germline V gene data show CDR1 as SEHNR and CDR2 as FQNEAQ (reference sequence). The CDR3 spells CASSFQGRGGKNIQYF. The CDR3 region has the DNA TGTGCCAGCAGCTTTCAAGGCAGGGGGGGCAAAAACATTCAGTACTTC.

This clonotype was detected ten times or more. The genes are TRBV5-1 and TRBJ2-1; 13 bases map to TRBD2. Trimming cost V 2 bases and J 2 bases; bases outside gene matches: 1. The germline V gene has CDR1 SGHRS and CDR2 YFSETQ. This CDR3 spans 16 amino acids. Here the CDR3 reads CASSLGLAGAYNEQFF. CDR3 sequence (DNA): TGCGCCAGCAGCTTAGGACTAGCGGGAGCCTACAATGAGCAGTTCTTC.

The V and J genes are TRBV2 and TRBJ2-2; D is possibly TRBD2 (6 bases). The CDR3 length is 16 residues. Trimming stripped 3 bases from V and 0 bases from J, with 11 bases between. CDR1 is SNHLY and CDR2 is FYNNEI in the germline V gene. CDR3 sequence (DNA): TGTGCCAGCAGTGATGTTCCTAGCGCGAACACCGGGGAGCTGTTTTTT. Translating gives CASSDVPSANTGELFF.

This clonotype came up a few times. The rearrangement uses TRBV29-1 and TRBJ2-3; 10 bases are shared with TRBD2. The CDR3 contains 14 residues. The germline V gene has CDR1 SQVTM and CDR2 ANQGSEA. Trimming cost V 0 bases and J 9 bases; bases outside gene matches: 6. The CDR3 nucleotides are TGCAGCGTTGAAGATTATCTAGCGGGGGCAACGCAGTATTTT. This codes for CSVEDYLAGATQYF.

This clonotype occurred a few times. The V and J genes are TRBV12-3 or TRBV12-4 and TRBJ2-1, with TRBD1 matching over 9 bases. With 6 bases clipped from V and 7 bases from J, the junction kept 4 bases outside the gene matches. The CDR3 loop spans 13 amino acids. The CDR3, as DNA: TGTGCCAGCAGATCGACAGGGGGGAATGAGCAGTTCTTC. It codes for CASRSTGGNEQFF.

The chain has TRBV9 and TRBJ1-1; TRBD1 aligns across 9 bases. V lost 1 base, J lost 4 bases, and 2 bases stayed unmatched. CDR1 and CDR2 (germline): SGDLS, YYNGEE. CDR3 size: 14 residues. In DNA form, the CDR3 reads TGTGCCAGCAGCGTAATGGGACAGGGCACTGAAGCTTTCTTT. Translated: CASSVMGQGTEAFF.

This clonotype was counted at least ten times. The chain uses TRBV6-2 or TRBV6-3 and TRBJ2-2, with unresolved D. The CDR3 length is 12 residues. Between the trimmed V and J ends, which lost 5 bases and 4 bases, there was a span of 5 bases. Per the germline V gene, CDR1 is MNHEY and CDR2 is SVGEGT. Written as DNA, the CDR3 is TGTGCCAGCAGTCCGAGCACCGGGGAGCTGTTTTTT. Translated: CASSPSTGELFF.

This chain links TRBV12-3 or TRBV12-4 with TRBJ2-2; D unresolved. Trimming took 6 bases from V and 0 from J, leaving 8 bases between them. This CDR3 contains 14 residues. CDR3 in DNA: TGTGCCAGCAGAGGCGCAGCGAACACCGGGGAGCTGTTTTTT. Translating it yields CASRGAANTGELFF.

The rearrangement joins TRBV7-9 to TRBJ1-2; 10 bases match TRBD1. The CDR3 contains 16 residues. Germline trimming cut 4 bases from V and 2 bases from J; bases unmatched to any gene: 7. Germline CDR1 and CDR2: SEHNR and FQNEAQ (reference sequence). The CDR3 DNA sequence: TGTGCCAGCAGCTCGAGGGACAGGGGAAAGAACTATGGCTACACCTTC. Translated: CASSSRDRGKNYGYTF.

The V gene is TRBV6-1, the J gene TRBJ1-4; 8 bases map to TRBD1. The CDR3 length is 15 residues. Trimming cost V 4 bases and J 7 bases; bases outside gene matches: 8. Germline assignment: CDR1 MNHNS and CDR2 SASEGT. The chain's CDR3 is CASSVWGQEGEKLFF. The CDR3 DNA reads TGTGCCAGCAGTGTCTGGGGACAGGAAGGTGAAAAACTGTTTTTT.

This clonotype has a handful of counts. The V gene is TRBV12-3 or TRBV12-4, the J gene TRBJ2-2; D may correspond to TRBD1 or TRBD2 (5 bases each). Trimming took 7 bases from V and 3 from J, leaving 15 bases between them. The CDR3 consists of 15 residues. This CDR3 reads CASILRGGDTGELFF. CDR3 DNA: TGTGCCAGCATTCTCCGGGGCGGAGACACCGGGGAGCTGTTTTTT.

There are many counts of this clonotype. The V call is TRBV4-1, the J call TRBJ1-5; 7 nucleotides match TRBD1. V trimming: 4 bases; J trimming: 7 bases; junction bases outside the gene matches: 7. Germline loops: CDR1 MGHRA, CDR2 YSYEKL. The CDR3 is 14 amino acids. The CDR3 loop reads CASSRTQGNQPQHF. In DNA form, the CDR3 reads TGCGCCAGCAGCCGCACACAGGGGAACCAGCCCCAGCATTTT.

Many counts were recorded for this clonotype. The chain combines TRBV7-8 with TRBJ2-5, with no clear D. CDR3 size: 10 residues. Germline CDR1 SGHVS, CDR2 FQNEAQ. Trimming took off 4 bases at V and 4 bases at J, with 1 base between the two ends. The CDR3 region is CASSSETQYF. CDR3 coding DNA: TGTGCCAGCAGCTCAGAGACCCAGTACTTC.

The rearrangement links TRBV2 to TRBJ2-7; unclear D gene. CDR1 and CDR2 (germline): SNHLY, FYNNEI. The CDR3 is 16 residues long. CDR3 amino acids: CDSSEERTRKTYEQYV. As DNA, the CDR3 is TGTGACAGCAGTGAAGAGAGGACGCGGAAAACCTACGAGCAGTACGTC.

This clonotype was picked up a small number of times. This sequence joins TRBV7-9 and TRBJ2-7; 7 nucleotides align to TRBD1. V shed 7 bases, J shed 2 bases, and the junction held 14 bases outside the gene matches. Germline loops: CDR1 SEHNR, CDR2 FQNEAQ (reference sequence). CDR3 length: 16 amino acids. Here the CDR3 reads CASTTNAGDSPYEQYF. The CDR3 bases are TGTGCCAGCACAACAAACGCAGGGGACAGCCCCTACGAGCAGTACTTC.

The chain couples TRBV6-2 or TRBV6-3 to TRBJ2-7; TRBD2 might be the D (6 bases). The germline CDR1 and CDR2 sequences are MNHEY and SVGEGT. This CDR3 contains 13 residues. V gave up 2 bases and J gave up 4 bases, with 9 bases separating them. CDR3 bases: TGTGCCAGCAGTTACGGGGGGTCGTACGAGCAGTACGTC. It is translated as CASSYGGSYEQYV.

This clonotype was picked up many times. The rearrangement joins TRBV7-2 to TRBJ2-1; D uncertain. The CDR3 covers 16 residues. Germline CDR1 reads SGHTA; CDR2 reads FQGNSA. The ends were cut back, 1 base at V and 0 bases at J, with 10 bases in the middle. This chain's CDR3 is CASSLDASFSYNEQFF. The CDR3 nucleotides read TGTGCCAGCAGCTTAGACGCCTCCTTCTCCTACAATGAGCAGTTCTTC.

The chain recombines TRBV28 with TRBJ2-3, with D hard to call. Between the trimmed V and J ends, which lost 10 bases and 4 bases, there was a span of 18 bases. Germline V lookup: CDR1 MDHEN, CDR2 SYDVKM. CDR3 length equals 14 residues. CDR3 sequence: CAIGRLRIPDTQYF. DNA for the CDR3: TGTGCCATCGGTCGGTTGAGGATTCCAGATACGCAGTATTTT.